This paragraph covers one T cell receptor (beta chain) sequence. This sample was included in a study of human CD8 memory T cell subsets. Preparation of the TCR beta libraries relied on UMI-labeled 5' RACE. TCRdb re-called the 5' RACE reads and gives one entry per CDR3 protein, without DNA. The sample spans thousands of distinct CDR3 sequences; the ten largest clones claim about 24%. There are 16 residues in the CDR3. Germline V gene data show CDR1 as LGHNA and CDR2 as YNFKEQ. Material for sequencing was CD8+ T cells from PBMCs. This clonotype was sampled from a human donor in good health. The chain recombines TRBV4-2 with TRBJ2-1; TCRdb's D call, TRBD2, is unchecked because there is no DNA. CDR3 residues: CASSQDEGGPYNEQFF.